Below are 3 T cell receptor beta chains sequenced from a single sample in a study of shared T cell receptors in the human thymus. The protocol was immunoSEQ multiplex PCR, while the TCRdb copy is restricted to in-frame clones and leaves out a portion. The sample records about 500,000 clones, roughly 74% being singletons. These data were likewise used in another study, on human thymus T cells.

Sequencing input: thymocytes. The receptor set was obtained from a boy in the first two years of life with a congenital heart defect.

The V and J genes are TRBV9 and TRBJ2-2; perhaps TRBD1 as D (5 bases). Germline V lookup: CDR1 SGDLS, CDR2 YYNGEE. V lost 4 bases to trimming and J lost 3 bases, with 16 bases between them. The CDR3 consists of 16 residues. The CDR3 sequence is CASSCLGVWDTGELFF. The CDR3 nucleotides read TGTGCCAGCAGCTGTTTAGGGGTGTGGGACACCGGGGAGCTGTTTTTT.

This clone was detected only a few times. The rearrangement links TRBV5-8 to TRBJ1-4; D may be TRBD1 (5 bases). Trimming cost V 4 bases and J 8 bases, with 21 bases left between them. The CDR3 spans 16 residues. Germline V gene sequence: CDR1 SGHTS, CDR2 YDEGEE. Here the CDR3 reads CASSQRGLPTTEKLFF. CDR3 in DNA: TGTGCCAGCAGCCAAAGGGGCCTTCCAACCACGGAAAAACTGTTTTTT. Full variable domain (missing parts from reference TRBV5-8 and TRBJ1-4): EAGVTQSPTHLIKTRGQQATLRCSPISGHTSVYWYQQALGLGLQFLLWYDEGEERNRGNFPPRFSGRQFPNYSSELNVNALELEDSALYLCASSQRGLPTTEKLFFGSGTQLSVL.

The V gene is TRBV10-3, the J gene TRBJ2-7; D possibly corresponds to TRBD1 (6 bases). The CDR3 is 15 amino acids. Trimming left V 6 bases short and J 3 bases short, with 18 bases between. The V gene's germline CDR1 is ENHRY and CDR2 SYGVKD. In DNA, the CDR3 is TGTGCCATCAGACCCCGGGACAATGTAAACTACGAGCAGTACTTC. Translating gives CAIRPRDNVNYEQYF.